This T cell receptor beta chain is from a study of T cell clusters in autoimmune cytopenias. General study results and limits: A dominant lymphoma-associated repertoire apparently masked the cluster-lack signature in secondary cytopenia versus chronic lymphocytic leukemia. Compared with active autoimmune hepatitis patients, healthy donors showed approximately 2.7-fold more exclusive TRB clusters. Primary autoimmune cytopenia patients appeared to lack physiological T cell clusters present in healthy donors.

One tube held mixed TRB-A and TRB-B primer pools for touch-down PCR. From its re-call of the multiplex PCR reads, TCRdb lists each CDR3 protein once, without DNA. With more than 2,500 distinct CDR3 sequences in the sample, the ten largest clones hold under 20%. Each sample's input was 250 ng genomic DNA, 35,000 to 40,000 genome equivalents. Frequency places this clonotype as medium-sized. What it binds is not known. The CDR3 sequence is 14 residues long. CDR1 and CDR2 (germline): SQVTM, ANQGSEA. The receptor comes from a human donor with an autoimmune cytopenia, with autoimmune hepatitis or in good health (not recorded which). Sequences were obtained from peripheral blood. The rearrangement links TRBV29-1 to TRBJ2-4; lacking DNA, the TRBD1 call made by TCRdb goes unchecked. The CDR3 loop is CSAGDRGAKNIQYF.